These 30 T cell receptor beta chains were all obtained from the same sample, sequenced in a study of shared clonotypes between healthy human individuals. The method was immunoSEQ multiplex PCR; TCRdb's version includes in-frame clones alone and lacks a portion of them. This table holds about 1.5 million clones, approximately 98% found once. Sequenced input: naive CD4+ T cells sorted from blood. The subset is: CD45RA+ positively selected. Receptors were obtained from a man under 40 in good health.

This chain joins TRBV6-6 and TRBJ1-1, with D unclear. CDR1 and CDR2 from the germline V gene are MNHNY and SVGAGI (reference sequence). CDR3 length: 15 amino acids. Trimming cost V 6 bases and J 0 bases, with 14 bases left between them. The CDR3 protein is CASSPVRGVNTEAFF. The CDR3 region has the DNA TGTGCCAGCAGCCCCGTAAGAGGAGTGAACACTGAAGCTTTCTTT.

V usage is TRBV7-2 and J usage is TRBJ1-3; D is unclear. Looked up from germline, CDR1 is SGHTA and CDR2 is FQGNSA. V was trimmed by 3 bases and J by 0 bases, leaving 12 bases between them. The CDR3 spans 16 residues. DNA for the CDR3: TGTGCCAGCAGCTTGGTTTCGGCGGGCTCTGGAAACACCATATATTTT. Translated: CASSLVSAGSGNTIYF.

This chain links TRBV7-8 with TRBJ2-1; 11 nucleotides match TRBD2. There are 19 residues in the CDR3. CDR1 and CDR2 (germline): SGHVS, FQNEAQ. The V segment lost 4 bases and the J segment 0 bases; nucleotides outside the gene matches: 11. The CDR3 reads CASSSSRIAGGSSYNEQFF. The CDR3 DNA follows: TGTGCCAGCAGCTCAAGTCGAATAGCGGGAGGGAGCTCCTACAATGAGCAGTTCTTC.

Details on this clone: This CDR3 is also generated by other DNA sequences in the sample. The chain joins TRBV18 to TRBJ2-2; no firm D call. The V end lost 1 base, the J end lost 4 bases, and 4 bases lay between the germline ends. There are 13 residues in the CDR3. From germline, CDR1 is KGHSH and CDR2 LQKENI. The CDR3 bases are TGTGCCAGCTCACCACTCTCCACCGGGGAGCTGTTTTTT. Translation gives CASSPLSTGELFF.

DNA of the CDR3: TGTGCCAGCTCACCGCGACAGGACCCACTCAATGAGCAGTTCTTC. Encoded protein: CASSPRQDPLNEQFF. The chain has TRBV18 and TRBJ2-1, with D tentatively TRBD1 (6 bases). This CDR3 region has 15 residues. Germline CDR1 reads KGHSH; CDR2 reads LQKENI. Trimming took 3 bases from V and 6 from J, leaving 15 bases between them.

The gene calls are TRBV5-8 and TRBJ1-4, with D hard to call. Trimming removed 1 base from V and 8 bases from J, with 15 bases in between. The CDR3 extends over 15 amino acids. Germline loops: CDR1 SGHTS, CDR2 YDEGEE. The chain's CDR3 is CASSLRTDFREKLFF. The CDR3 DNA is TGTGCCAGCAGCTTGAGGACTGATTTTCGGGAAAAACTGTTTTTT.

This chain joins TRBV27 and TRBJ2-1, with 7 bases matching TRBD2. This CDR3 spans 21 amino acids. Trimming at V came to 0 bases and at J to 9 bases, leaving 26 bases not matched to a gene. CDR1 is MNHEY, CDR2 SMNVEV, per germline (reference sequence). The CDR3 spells CASSLSAPLGGSFLPPGEQFF. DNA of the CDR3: TGTGCCAGCAGTTTATCGGCCCCCCTCGGCGGGAGTTTCCTACCCCCGGGTGAGCAGTTCTTC.

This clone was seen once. Here the CDR3 reads CSANAGLAGVDEHNEQFF. As DNA, the CDR3 is TGCAGCGCTAACGCGGGACTAGCGGGAGTGGATGAACACAATGAGCAGTTCTTC. The chain has TRBV29-1 and TRBJ2-1; 14 nucleotides match TRBD2. With 7 bases clipped from V and 5 bases from J, the junction kept 16 bases outside the gene matches. Germline V gene lookup returns CDR1 SQVTM and CDR2 ANQGSEA. This CDR3 region has 18 residues.

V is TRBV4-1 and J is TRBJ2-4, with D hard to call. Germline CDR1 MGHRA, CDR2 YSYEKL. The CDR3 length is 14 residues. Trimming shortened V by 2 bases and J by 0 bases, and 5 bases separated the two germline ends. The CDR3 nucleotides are TGCGCCAGCAGCCAACAGCTAGCCAAAAACATTCAGTACTTC. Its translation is CASSQQLAKNIQYF.

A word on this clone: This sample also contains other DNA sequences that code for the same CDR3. For the CDR3, the DNA is TGCAGTGCTAGCAGCGAAGAGACCCAGTACTTC. Amino acids: CSASSEETQYF. V and J are TRBV20-1 and TRBJ2-5; D unclear. V lost 3 bases and J lost 3, with 5 bases in between. Germline V CDR1 and CDR2: DFQATT, SNEGSKA (reference sequence). This CDR3 contains 11 residues.

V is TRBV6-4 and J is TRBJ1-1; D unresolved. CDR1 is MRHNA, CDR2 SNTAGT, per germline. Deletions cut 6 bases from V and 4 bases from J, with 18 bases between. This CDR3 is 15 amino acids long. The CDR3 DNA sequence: TGTGCCAGCAGCAGGACGGGCCGCTTGAGCACTGAAGCTTTCTTT. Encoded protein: CASSRTGRLSTEAFF.

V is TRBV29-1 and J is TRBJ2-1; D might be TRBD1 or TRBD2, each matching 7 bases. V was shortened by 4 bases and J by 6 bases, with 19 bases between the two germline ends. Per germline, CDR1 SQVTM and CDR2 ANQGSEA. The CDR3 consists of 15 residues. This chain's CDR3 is CSVVRVQGTTNEQFF. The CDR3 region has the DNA TGCAGCGTTGTCAGGGTACAGGGGACTACCAATGAGCAGTTCTTC.

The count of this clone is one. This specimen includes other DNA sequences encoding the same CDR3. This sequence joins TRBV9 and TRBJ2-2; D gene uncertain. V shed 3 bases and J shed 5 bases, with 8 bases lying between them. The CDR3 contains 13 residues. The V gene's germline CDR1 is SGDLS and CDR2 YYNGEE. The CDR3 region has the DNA TGTGCCAGCAGCGCTACGGTTACCGGGGAGCTGTTTTTT. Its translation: CASSATVTGELFF.

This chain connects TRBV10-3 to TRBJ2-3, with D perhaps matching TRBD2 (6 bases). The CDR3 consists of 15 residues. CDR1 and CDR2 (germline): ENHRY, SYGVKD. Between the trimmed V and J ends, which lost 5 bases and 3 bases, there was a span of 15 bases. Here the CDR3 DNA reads TGTGCCATCAGTCGGATGGCCGGGGGAACAGATACGCAGTATTTT. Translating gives CAISRMAGGTDTQYF.

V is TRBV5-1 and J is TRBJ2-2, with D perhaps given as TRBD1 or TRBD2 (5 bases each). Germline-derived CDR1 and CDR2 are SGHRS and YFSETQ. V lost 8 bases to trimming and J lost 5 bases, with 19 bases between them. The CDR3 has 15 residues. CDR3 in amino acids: CASRGNLGETGELFF. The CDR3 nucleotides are TGCGCCAGTCGAGGGAATTTGGGGGAAACCGGGGAGCTGTTTTTT.

As DNA, the CDR3 is TGCGCCAGCAGCATAACCGCTCAGGAGACCCAGTACTTC. Its translation: CASSITAQETQYF. The chain employs TRBV4-1 and TRBJ2-5; D unclear. The CDR3 extends over 13 amino acids. Between the trimmed V and J ends, which lost 5 bases and 5 bases, there was a span of 12 bases. Germline V gene lookup returns CDR1 MGHRA and CDR2 YSYEKL.

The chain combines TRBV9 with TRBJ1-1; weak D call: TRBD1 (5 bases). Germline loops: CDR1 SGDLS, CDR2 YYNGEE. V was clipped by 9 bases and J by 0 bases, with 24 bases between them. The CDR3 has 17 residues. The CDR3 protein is CAIPEGLPGPMNTEAFF. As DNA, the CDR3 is TGTGCCATCCCTGAGGGGCTCCCAGGCCCCATGAACACTGAAGCTTTCTTT.

The CDR3 coding sequence is TGTGCCAGCAGCCTACAGGGAAGAGAAAGCAATCAGCCCCAGCATTTT. This sequence encodes CASSLQGRESNQPQHF. The chain links TRBV2 to TRBJ1-5; D perhaps matches TRBD1 (6 bases). The V gene lost 6 bases and the J gene lost 1 base, with 16 bases spanning the gap. The CDR3 extends over 16 amino acids. CDR1 and CDR2 (germline): SNHLY, FYNNEI.

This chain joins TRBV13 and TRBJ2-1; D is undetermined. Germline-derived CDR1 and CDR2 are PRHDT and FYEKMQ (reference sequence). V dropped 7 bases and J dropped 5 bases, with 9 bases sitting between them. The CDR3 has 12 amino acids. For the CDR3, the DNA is TGTGCCAGCAACTTTTTCAACAATGAGCAGTTCTTC. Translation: CASNFFNNEQFF. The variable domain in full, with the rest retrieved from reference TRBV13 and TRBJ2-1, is AAGVIQSPRHLIKEKRETATLKCYPIPRHDTVYWYQQGPGQDPQFLISFYEKMQSDKGSIPDRFSAQQFSDYHSELNMSSLELGDSALYFCASNFFNNEQFFGPGTRLTVL.

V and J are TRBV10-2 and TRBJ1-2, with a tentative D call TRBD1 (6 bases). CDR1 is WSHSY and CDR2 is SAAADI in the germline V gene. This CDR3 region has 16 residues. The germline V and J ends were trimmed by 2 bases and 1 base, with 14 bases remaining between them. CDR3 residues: CASSEKGGVNNYGYTF. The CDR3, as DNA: TGCGCCAGCAGTGAGAAGGGGGGCGTTAATAACTATGGCTACACCTTC.

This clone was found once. CDR3 bases: TGTGCCAGTGGTGGAGCGAAAGAGACCCAGTACTTC. Its protein is CASGGAKETQYF. This chain uses TRBV5-4 with TRBJ2-5; D not resolved. CDR1 is SGHNT, CDR2 YYREEE, per germline (reference sequence). This CDR3 has 12 residues. Trimming stripped 8 bases from V and 3 bases from J, with 11 bases between.

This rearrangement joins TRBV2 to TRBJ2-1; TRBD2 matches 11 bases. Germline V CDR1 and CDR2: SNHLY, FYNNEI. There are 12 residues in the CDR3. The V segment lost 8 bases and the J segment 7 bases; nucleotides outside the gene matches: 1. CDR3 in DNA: TGTGCCAGCGCTAGCGGGAGGAATGAGCAGTTCTTC. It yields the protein CASASGRNEQFF.

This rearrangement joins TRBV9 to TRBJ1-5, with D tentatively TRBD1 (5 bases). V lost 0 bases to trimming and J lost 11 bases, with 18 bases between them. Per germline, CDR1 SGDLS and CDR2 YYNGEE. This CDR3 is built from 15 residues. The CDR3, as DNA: TGTGCCAGCAGCGTAGACGAGAGGGGATATGGGGCCCAGCATTTT. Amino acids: CASSVDERGYGAQHF.

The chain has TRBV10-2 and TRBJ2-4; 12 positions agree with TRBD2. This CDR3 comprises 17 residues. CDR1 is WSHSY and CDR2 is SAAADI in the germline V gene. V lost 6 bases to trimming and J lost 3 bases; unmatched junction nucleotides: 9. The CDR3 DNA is TGCGCCAGCAGAGGACTAGCGGGAACTTGGGACAAAAACATTCAGTACTTC. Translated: CASRGLAGTWDKNIQYF.

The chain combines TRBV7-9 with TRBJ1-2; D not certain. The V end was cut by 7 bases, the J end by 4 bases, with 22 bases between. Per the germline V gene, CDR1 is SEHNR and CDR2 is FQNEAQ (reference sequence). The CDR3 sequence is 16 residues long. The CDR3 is CASTLSYRGKSYGYTF. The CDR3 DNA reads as TGTGCCAGCACCCTATCATATCGGGGTAAAAGCTATGGCTACACCTTC.

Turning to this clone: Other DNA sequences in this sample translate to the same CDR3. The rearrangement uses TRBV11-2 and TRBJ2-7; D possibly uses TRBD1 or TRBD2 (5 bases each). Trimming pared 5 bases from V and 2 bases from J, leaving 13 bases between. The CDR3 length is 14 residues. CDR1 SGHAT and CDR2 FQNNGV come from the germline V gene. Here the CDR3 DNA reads TGTGCCAGCAGCCGTGGGACGCTGACCTACGAGCAGTACTTC. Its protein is CASSRGTLTYEQYF.

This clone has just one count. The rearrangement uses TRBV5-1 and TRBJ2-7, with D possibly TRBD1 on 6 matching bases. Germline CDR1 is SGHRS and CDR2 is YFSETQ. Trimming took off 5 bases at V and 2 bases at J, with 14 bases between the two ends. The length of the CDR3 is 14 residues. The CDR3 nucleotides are TGCGCCAGCAGTCGGACCGGACAGACCTACGAGCAGTACTTC. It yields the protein CASSRTGQTYEQYF.

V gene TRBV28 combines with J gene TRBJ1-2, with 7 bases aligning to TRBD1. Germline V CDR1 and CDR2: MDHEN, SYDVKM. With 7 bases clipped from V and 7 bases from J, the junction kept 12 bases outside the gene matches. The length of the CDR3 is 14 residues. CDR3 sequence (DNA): TGTGCCAGCACCGTACAGGGGTTCTACGGTGGCTACACCTTC. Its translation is CASTVQGFYGGYTF.

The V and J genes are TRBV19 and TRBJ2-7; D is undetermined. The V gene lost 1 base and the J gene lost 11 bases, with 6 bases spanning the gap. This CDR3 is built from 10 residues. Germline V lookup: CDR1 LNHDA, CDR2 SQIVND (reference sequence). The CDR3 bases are TGTGCCAGTAGTATAGGAGGAAAGTACTTC. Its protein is CASSIGGKYF.

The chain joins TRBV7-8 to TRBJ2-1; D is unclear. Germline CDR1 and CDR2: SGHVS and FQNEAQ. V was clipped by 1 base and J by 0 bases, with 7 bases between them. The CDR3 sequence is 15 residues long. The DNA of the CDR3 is TGTGCCAGCAGCTTAGAGACGGTCTCCTACAATGAGCAGTTCTTC. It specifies CASSLETVSYNEQFF.